This T cell receptor (beta chain) was documented in a study of blood T cell repertoires in COVID-19. The V gene's germline CDR1 is SGHRS and CDR2 YFSETQ. Trimming shortened V by 0 bases and J by 3 bases, and 7 bases separated the two germline ends. This CDR3 spans 14 amino acids. TCRdb keeps only in-frame clones here, not all; method: immunoSEQ multiplex PCR. There are about 57,000 clones in the sample; 82% occur only once, and approximately 20% lies in the top ten. This chain uses TRBV5-1 with TRBJ1-3; D unresolved. Sequencing was carried out using peripheral blood. The TCR originated in a woman in her sixties or seventies with acute or convalescent COVID-19. The CDR3 loop is CASSLDPGGNTIYF. The CDR3 nucleotides are TGCGCCAGCAGCTTGGATCCCGGTGGAAACACCATATATTTT.